These 32 T cell receptor beta chains originate from one sample sequenced in a study of PD-L1 blockade in urothelial cancer. Measured with immunoSEQ multiplex PCR; TCRdb has only the in-frame clones, and not every one. The data show about 74,000 clones, 90% seen once. Time point noted: pretreatment peripheral blood. Sequencing was performed on PBMCs, taken around atezolizumab (anti-PD-L1) treatment. Every receptor here comes from a man between 65 and 80 years old with urothelial cancer.

The chain uses TRBV6-5 and TRBJ2-5, with D possibly being TRBD2 (6 bases). The V and J ends lost 5 bases and 3 bases respectively, with 13 bases between them. In germline, CDR1 is MNHEY, CDR2 SVGAGI. The CDR3 consists of 14 residues. CDR3: CASSPPGLEETQYF. CDR3 DNA sequence: TGTGCCAGCAGTCCCCCGGGACTCGAAGAGACCCAGTACTTC.

This clone was detected only once. The chain couples TRBV27 to TRBJ2-1; 7 positions match TRBD2. Per germline, CDR1 MNHEY and CDR2 SMNVEV (reference sequence). J gave up 9 bases and V 6 bases, and 8 bases lay outside the gene matches. CDR3 length: 13 residues. The CDR3 is CASSLAGVPEQFF. Written as DNA, the CDR3 is TGTGCCAGCAGCTTGGCGGGAGTTCCTGAGCAGTTCTTC.

The J gene is TRBJ2-3, the V gene TRBV5-1, with 11 bases fitting TRBD2. Per the germline V gene, CDR1 is SGHRS and CDR2 is YFSETQ. Germline trimming cut 5 bases from V and 6 bases from J; bases unmatched to any gene: 8. CDR3 length equals 15 residues. The DNA for the CDR3 is TGCGCCAGCAGTCGGCTAGCGGGGGGCATTGATACGCAGTATTTT. Protein product: CASSRLAGGIDTQYF. The full variable domain, with the rest looked up from reference TRBV5-1 and TRBJ2-3, is KAGVTQTPRYLIKTRGQQVTLSCSPISGHRSVSWYQQTPGQGLQFLFEYFSETQRNKGNFPGRFSGRQFSNSRSEMNVSTLELGDSALYLCASSRLAGGIDTQYFGPGTRLTVL.

This rearrangement joins TRBV6-1 to TRBJ2-3; perhaps TRBD2 as D (6 bases). V lost 8 bases and J 5 bases, leaving 17 bases between the germline ends. Germline-derived CDR1 and CDR2 are MNHNS and SASEGT. CDR3 length equals 14 residues. This chain's CDR3 is CASSTEIAVDTQYF. In DNA, the CDR3 is TGTGCCAGCTCGACGGAGATAGCGGTAGATACGCAGTATTTT.

This chain uses TRBV6-5 with TRBJ1-1; the D gene is possibly TRBD1 (6 bases). CDR1 and CDR2 from the germline V gene are MNHEY and SVGAGI. This CDR3 comprises 15 residues. The V gene lost 0 bases and the J gene lost 4 bases, with 12 bases spanning the gap. The CDR3 here is CASSYSTGGFTEAFF. CDR3 DNA: TGTGCCAGCAGTTACTCAACTGGGGGCTTCACTGAAGCTTTCTTT.

V is TRBV30 and J is TRBJ2-3; 7 bases are shared with TRBD1. The CDR3 has 19 amino acids. The germline CDR1 and CDR2 sequences are GTSNPN and SVGIG (reference sequence). The J segment lost 6 bases and the V segment lost 5 bases, leaving 26 bases of the junction unmatched. CDR3 nucleotide sequence: TGTGCCTGGCTGTCCAACAGGGGAAACGTACAACAAAGGTGGGATACGCAGTATTTT. Its translation: CAWLSNRGNVQQRWDTQYF.

The chain combines TRBV6-5 with TRBJ1-2; 7 bases match TRBD1. Germline trimming cut 5 bases from V and 5 bases from J; bases unmatched to any gene: 5. This CDR3 has 13 residues. Germline CDR1 reads MNHEY; CDR2 reads SVGAGI. CDR3 nucleotide sequence: TGTGCCAGCAGTCTCACCAGGGGGTATGGCTACACCTTC. It codes for CASSLTRGYGYTF.

The rearrangement links TRBV2 to TRBJ2-7; D remains unclear. Trimming removed 10 bases from V and 0 bases from J, with 10 bases in between. The length of the CDR3 is 12 residues. The germline V gene has CDR1 SNHLY and CDR2 FYNNEI. The CDR3 is CATSLASYEQYF. CDR3 DNA sequence: TGTGCCACTTCCCTGGCCTCCTACGAGCAGTACTTC.

The CDR3 coding sequence is TGTGCCAGCAGCTCCGATACGGGACAGGCGAACACTGAAGCTTTCTTT. Translating it yields CASSSDTGQANTEAFF. The V and J genes are TRBV7-9 and TRBJ1-1, with 8 nucleotides matching TRBD1. V gave up 4 bases and J gave up 1 base; unmatched junction bases: 8. Germline CDR1 reads SEHNR; CDR2 reads FQNEAQ (reference sequence). This CDR3 contains 16 residues.

The chain links TRBV27 to TRBJ2-7; 10 bases align to TRBD2. This CDR3 comprises 15 residues. Germline CDR1 is MNHEY and CDR2 is SMNVEV (reference sequence). V dropped 1 base and J dropped 2; count of bases not matched to a gene: 2. CDR3 region: CASSLLSGRAYEQYF. The CDR3, as DNA: TGTGCCAGCAGTTTATTAAGCGGGAGGGCCTACGAGCAGTACTTC.

This clone came up once. In DNA, the CDR3 is TGTGCCAGCAGCCAAGCACAGAGCGAGCAGTACTTC. Encoded protein: CASSQAQSEQYF. The J gene is TRBJ2-7, the V gene TRBV14; D remains ambiguous. Trimming took 1 base from V and 6 from J, leaving 7 bases between them. Germline CDR1 SGHDN, CDR2 FVKESK. The CDR3 loop spans 12 amino acids. The full variable domain, its missing parts supplied by reference TRBV14 and TRBJ2-7, is EAGVTQFPSHSVIEKGQTVTLRCDPISGHDNLYWYRRVMGKEIKFLLHFVKESKQDESGMPNNRFLAERTGGTYSTLKVQPAELEDSGVYFCASSQAQSEQYFGPGTRLTVT.

The chain links TRBV2 to TRBJ1-2; weak D call: TRBD1 (6 bases). This CDR3 has 14 residues. Trimming removed 6 bases at V and 6 bases at J, with 17 bases between. CDR1 and CDR2 (germline): SNHLY, FYNNEI. In DNA form, the CDR3 reads TGTGCCAGCAGGGCGACAGGAGGTGCGCATGGCTACACCTTC. Translation gives CASRATGGAHGYTF.

V is TRBV19 and J is TRBJ1-5; 7 bases fit TRBD1. After removal of 7 bases from V and 0 bases from J, the junction contained 6 bases not matched to a gene. The CDR3 is 15 residues long. Per the germline V gene, CDR1 is LNHDA and CDR2 is SQIVND (reference sequence). CDR3 nucleotides: TGTGCCAGTAATGACAGGGATCATAGCAATCAGCCCCAGCATTTT. Translated: CASNDRDHSNQPQHF.

The chain employs TRBV28 and TRBJ2-5; D might be TRBD1 (5 bases). Trimming took 8 bases from V and 2 from J, leaving 24 bases between them. From germline, CDR1 is MDHEN and CDR2 SYDVKM. This CDR3 is 17 amino acids long. The CDR3 DNA follows: TGTGCCAGCCGTAGGGGATCTGCAGAACAATTTCAAGAGACCCAGTACTTC. Amino acids: CASRRGSAEQFQETQYF.

J is TRBJ2-1 and V is TRBV6-5; D uncertain. The CDR3 spans 16 residues. V lost 2 bases and J lost 0, with 11 bases in between. Germline CDR1 is MNHEY and CDR2 is SVGAGI. The CDR3 DNA sequence: TGTGCCAGCAGTTACCTCAGGCTACTCTCCTACAATGAGCAGTTCTTC. It yields the protein CASSYLRLLSYNEQFF.

V gene TRBV10-2 combines with J gene TRBJ2-7; the match to TRBD1 covers 9 bases. The CDR3 extends over 14 amino acids. CDR1 and CDR2 (germline): WSHSY, SAAADI. V lost 7 bases and J lost 2; bases outside the gene matches: 6. The CDR3 sequence: CASITGGLPYEQYF. The DNA for the CDR3 is TGCGCCAGCATAACAGGGGGCCTCCCCTACGAGCAGTACTTC.

This clone was picked up a small number of times. The CDR3: CATSRGTGLMNTEAFF. The CDR3 bases are TGTGCCACCAGCAGAGGGACAGGGCTCATGAACACTGAAGCTTTCTTT. The V gene is TRBV15, the J gene TRBJ1-1; 8 nucleotides line up with TRBD1. CDR1 LNHNV and CDR2 YYDKDF come from the germline V gene (reference sequence). Trimming took 1 base from V and 0 from J; bases not matched to a gene: 4. This CDR3 region has 16 residues.

V is TRBV9 and J is TRBJ2-1, with a tentative D call TRBD2 (5 bases). The CDR3 consists of 16 residues. Deletions cut 2 bases from V and 8 bases from J, with 20 bases between. In germline, CDR1 is SGDLS, CDR2 YYNGEE. The CDR3 DNA is TGTGCCAGCAGCGTCGAGGGAGCTAGTTCCGGCTATGAGCAGTTCTTC. Its translation is CASSVEGASSGYEQFF. Drawing the rest from reference TRBV9 and TRBJ2-1, the complete variable domain is DSGVTQTPKHLITATGQRVTLRCSPRSGDLSVYWYQQSLDQGLQFLIQYYNGEERAKGNILERFSAQQFPDLHSELNLSSLELGDSALYFCASSVEGASSGYEQFFGPGTRLTVL.

In regard to this clone: Other DNA sequences of this sample code for an identical CDR3. This chain links TRBV5-1 with TRBJ2-7; possible D gene TRBD1, 6 bases. The germline gives CDR1 SGHRS, CDR2 YFSETQ. The CDR3 is made up of 15 amino acids. Trimming stripped 0 bases from V and 0 bases from J, with 10 bases between. This CDR3 is CASSLGQGSSYEQYF. DNA for the CDR3: TGCGCCAGCAGCTTGGGCCAGGGGAGCTCCTACGAGCAGTACTTC.

V is TRBV18 and J is TRBJ2-3; D gene unclear. This CDR3 has 12 amino acids. V shed 5 bases and J shed 5 bases, with 8 bases lying between them. Germline V lookup: CDR1 KGHSH, CDR2 LQKENI. The CDR3 sequence is CASSAGLDTQYF. The CDR3 bases are TGTGCCAGCTCAGCCGGTTTAGATACGCAGTATTTT.

This clone was detected a few times. The chain links TRBV28 to TRBJ1-4; D may be TRBD1 (6 bases). CDR1 and CDR2 (germline): MDHEN, SYDVKM. The CDR3 is 12 residues long. The V end was cut by 6 bases, the J end by 14 bases, with 16 bases between. CDR3 bases: TGTGCCAGCAGACCCAATCAGGGGCAGCTGTTTTTT. This translates into CASRPNQGQLFF.

The chain has TRBV27 and TRBJ2-3, with 14 bases matching TRBD2. The germline gives CDR1 MNHEY, CDR2 SMNVEV (reference sequence). Unmatched junction bases numbered 6, after V lost 0 bases and J lost 4 bases. The CDR3 extends over 18 amino acids. CDR3 residues: CASSLSGTSGRSPDTQYF. CDR3 bases: TGTGCCAGCAGTTTATCGGGGACTAGCGGGAGAAGCCCAGATACGCAGTATTTT.

This chain connects TRBV6-4 to TRBJ2-7; TRBD2 matches at 13 bases. Germline V gives CDR1 MRHNA, CDR2 SNTAGT. The J segment lost 3 bases and the V segment lost 9 bases, leaving 14 bases of the junction unmatched. This CDR3 has 17 residues. The CDR3 bases are TGTGCCAGGGACCCGGTCCGGACTAGCGGGAGTAACTACGAGCAGTACTTC. Protein product: CARDPVRTSGSNYEQYF.

This chain links TRBV2 with TRBJ2-5, with 13 nucleotides matching TRBD2. V gave up 11 bases and J gave up 5 bases; unmatched junction bases: 8. The germline V gene has CDR1 SNHLY and CDR2 FYNNEI. The length of the CDR3 is 14 residues. In DNA form, the CDR3 reads TGTGCCGGACGGACTAGCGGGAGTTGGGAGACCCAGTACTTC. Translating gives CAGRTSGSWETQYF.

CDR3 nucleotide sequence: TGTGCCAGCAGCTGGCGGGGAGGGGAGGCAGATACGCAGTATTTT. Translated: CASSWRGGEADTQYF. The chain combines TRBV7-8 with TRBJ2-3; 7 positions agree with TRBD2. J lost 4 bases, V lost 4 bases, and 8 bases had no gene match. Looked up from germline, CDR1 is SGHVS and CDR2 is FQNEAQ. This CDR3 contains 15 residues.

The table lists this clone with a few counts. The J gene is TRBJ2-3, the V gene TRBV18; TRBD2 is a possible D gene (6 bases). V lost 0 bases and J lost 6, with 16 bases in between. The CDR3 has 16 amino acids. The germline V gene encodes CDR1 KGHSH and CDR2 LQKENI. The CDR3 DNA sequence: TGTGCCAGCTCACCACCGGCGGGAACGGCAGGGGATACGCAGTATTTT. This sequence encodes CASSPPAGTAGDTQYF.

The sample holds one count of this clone. The V call is TRBV5-8, the J call TRBJ2-5; TRBD2 agrees at 7 bases. Trimming cost V 4 bases and J 3 bases; bases outside gene matches: 6. The CDR3 extends over 14 amino acids. Germline V CDR1 and CDR2: SGHTS, YDEGEE. The CDR3 sequence is CASSTRGEEETQYF. CDR3 coding DNA: TGTGCCAGCAGCACCCGGGGGGAGGAAGAGACCCAGTACTTC.

V and J are TRBV2 and TRBJ2-5; 9 bases match TRBD2. CDR1 is SNHLY, CDR2 FYNNEI, per germline. The CDR3 is 15 residues long. V was clipped by 5 bases and J by 5 bases; unmatched bases: 9. CDR3 in amino acids: CASSTSGRRGETQYF. CDR3 DNA sequence: TGTGCCAGCAGTACGAGCGGGAGGCGAGGGGAGACCCAGTACTTC.

V and J are TRBV5-8 and TRBJ2-5; D call uncertain. The germline V gene encodes CDR1 SGHTS and CDR2 YDEGEE. CDR3 length: 13 residues. Trimming shortened V by 2 bases and J by 5 bases, and 10 bases separated the two germline ends. CDR3 amino acids: CASSLSRVETQYF. The CDR3 nucleotides are TGTGCCAGCAGCTTATCTCGGGTGGAGACCCAGTACTTC.

V is TRBV5-5 and J is TRBJ2-5; a weak D match, TRBD1 (5 bases). CDR1 is SGHKS and CDR2 is YYEKEE in the germline V gene (reference sequence). Trimming left V 0 bases short and J 5 bases short, with 17 bases between. This CDR3 region has 16 residues. CDR3 in DNA: TGTGCCAGCAGCTTGGCCAGACAGACCTCCGACGAGACCCAGTACTTC. As protein: CASSLARQTSDETQYF.

This clone was seen only a few times. The gene calls are TRBV2 and TRBJ1-1; TRBD1 agrees at 7 bases. V was clipped by 5 bases and J by 1 base; unmatched bases: 13. CDR1 and CDR2 (germline): SNHLY, FYNNEI. The CDR3 contains 17 residues. CDR3 DNA: TGTGCCAGCAGTAAAAACAGGGGTTTAGGCGGGAACACTGAAGCTTTCTTT. Protein sequence: CASSKNRGLGGNTEAFF.

This chain links TRBV28 with TRBJ1-5; TRBD1 aligns across 9 bases. V lost 7 bases to trimming and J lost 5 bases; unmatched junction nucleotides: 6. The CDR3 has 14 residues. Germline CDR1 is MDHEN and CDR2 is SYDVKM. The chain's CDR3 is CASISGQGHQPQHF. The CDR3, as DNA: TGTGCCAGCATCTCGGGACAGGGACATCAGCCCCAGCATTTT.